The 29 T cell receptor beta chains given below trace back to one sample, sequenced in a study of OX40 agonist ivuxolimab in advanced cancers. Profiled with immunoSEQ multiplex PCR; TCRdb holds only in-frame clones, not every one. The sample holds 50,000 to 65,000 clones, around 90% seen once. This material consisted of CD4+ or CD8+ T cells sorted from blood, taken in a trial of the OX40 agonist ivuxolimab. These receptors originate from an adult with an advanced solid tumor such as melanoma, head and neck, liver or kidney cancer.

The rearrangement joins TRBV28 to TRBJ1-5, with 8 nucleotides matching TRBD1. Germline V CDR1 and CDR2: MDHEN, SYDVKM. The length of the CDR3 is 15 residues. J gave up 5 bases and V 6 bases, and 9 bases lay outside the gene matches. CDR3 residues: CASSRPGGADQPQHF. The CDR3 nucleotides are TGTGCCAGCAGCAGGCCAGGGGGCGCCGATCAGCCCCAGCATTTT.

This clone was observed a single time. The chain recombines TRBV5-4 with TRBJ2-2; D is perhaps TRBD1 (6 bases). Germline CDR1 is SGHNT and CDR2 is YYREEE (reference sequence). The CDR3 runs 15 residues. The V and J ends lost 5 bases and 1 base respectively, with 12 bases between them. The CDR3 region is CASRPGTLNTGELFF. The CDR3 DNA reads TGTGCCAGCAGGCCCGGGACATTGAACACCGGGGAGCTGTTTTTT. The full variable domain, completed using reference TRBV5-4 and TRBJ2-2, is ETGVTQSPTHLIKTRGQQVTLRCSSQSGHNTVSWYQQALGQGPQFIFQYYREEENGRGNFPPRFSGLQFPNYSSELNVNALELDDSALYLCASRPGTLNTGELFFGEGSRLTVL.

The chain carries TRBV11-2 and TRBJ2-7; D call uncertain. Germline-derived CDR1 and CDR2 are SGHAT and FQNNGV. The V gene lost 1 base and the J gene lost 4 bases, with 11 bases spanning the gap. This CDR3 has 14 residues. CDR3 bases: TGTGCCAGCAGCTTAGGGGTAGGAGAATACGAGCAGTACTTC. It specifies CASSLGVGEYEQYF.

V is TRBV6-4 and J is TRBJ2-5, with a weak D call TRBD2 (5 bases). This CDR3 spans 14 amino acids. V gave up 6 bases and J gave up 2 bases, with 13 bases separating them. Looked up from germline, CDR1 is MRHNA and CDR2 is SNTAGT. The CDR3 is CASRWTESQETQYF. In DNA form, the CDR3 reads TGTGCCAGCAGATGGACTGAGTCACAAGAGACCCAGTACTTC.

Remarks on this clone: The junction shows a germline mismatch at one end, possibly a read error. The chain joins TRBV6-1 to TRBJ2-3, with TRBD2 identical over 8 bases. Germline V gene lookup returns CDR1 MNHNS and CDR2 SASEGT. The CDR3 contains 15 residues. As DNA, the CDR3 is TGTGCCAGCGGTGAAAGCGGGAGTAGCACAGATACGCAGTATTTT. It specifies CASGESGSSTDTQYF.

The chain carries TRBV27 and TRBJ1-1; TRBD1 matches at 8 bases. Per the germline V gene, CDR1 is MNHEY and CDR2 is SMNVEV (reference sequence). The CDR3 has 16 residues. Trimming removed 3 bases from V and 1 base from J; junction bases left unmatched: 7. CDR3 DNA sequence: TGTGCCAGCAGTTTCAATGACAGGGGCGGGAACACTGAAGCTTTCTTT. It codes for CASSFNDRGGNTEAFF.

The chain employs TRBV4-1 and TRBJ2-2; the match to TRBD2 covers 8 bases. This CDR3 is 15 amino acids long. Germline CDR1 and CDR2: MGHRA and YSYEKL. After removal of 2 bases from V and 1 base from J, the junction contained 0 bases not matched to a gene. The CDR3 reads CASSQTSGNTGELFF. As DNA, the CDR3 is TGCGCCAGCAGCCAAACTAGCGGGAACACCGGGGAGCTGTTTTTT.

This chain uses TRBV5-1 with TRBJ2-1, with D unresolved. Trimming removed 7 bases at V and 5 bases at J, with 13 bases between. There are 13 residues in the CDR3. The germline V gene has CDR1 SGHRS and CDR2 YFSETQ. The CDR3 loop reads CASAQTRDNEQFF. The CDR3 region has the DNA TGCGCCAGCGCCCAAACCCGGGACAATGAGCAGTTCTTC. Complete variable domain (other parts from reference TRBV5-1 and TRBJ2-1): KAGVTQTPRYLIKTRGQQVTLSCSPISGHRSVSWYQQTPGQGLQFLFEYFSETQRNKGNFPGRFSGRQFSNSRSEMNVSTLELGDSALYLCASAQTRDNEQFFGPGTRLTVL.

This clone appeared a few times. The J gene is TRBJ1-5, the V gene TRBV6-9, with TRBD1 matching 8 bases. The CDR3 is 16 residues long. Germline trimming cut 5 bases from V and 8 bases from J; bases unmatched to any gene: 14. Looked up from germline, CDR1 is MNHGY and CDR2 is SVAAGI. The CDR3 region has the DNA TGTGCCAGCAGTGAAGAGGTCGGACAGGGTGGCGAGCCCCAGCATTTT. This translates into CASSEEVGQGGEPQHF.

The chain uses TRBV7-9 and TRBJ2-7, with TRBD2 matching over 7 bases. Germline values: CDR1 SEHNR, CDR2 FQNEAQ (reference sequence). The ends lost 4 bases at V and 3 bases at J; junction bases unmatched: 21. This CDR3 comprises 19 residues. The CDR3 nucleotides are TGTGCCAGCAGCTGGGGGGGTGGACCGTGGCGGGAAGGGGACTACGAGCAGTACTTC. The encoded protein is CASSWGGGPWREGDYEQYF.

The chain uses TRBV5-5 and TRBJ2-7, with TRBD1 identical over 8 bases. The CDR3 totals 17 residues. Germline CDR1 and CDR2: SGHKS and YYEKEE (reference sequence). The J segment lost 0 bases and the V segment lost 0 bases, leaving 8 bases of the junction unmatched. The CDR3 spells CASSLGAGGTFSYEQYF. CDR3 nucleotides: TGTGCCAGCAGCTTGGGGGCAGGGGGCACCTTCTCCTACGAGCAGTACTTC.

The genes are TRBV27 and TRBJ1-1; the match to TRBD1 covers 7 bases. CDR1 and CDR2 from the germline V gene are MNHEY and SMNVEV (reference sequence). After removal of 6 bases from V and 3 bases from J, the junction contained 16 bases not matched to a gene. This CDR3 region has 17 residues. The CDR3 loop reads CASSRRILTGLHTEAFF. CDR3 in DNA: TGTGCCAGCAGCCGACGGATCTTGACAGGGTTGCACACTGAAGCTTTCTTT.

This clone is classed as medium-sized. J is TRBJ2-1 and V is TRBV6-4, with 7 bases identical to TRBD2. Germline loops: CDR1 MRHNA, CDR2 SNTAGT. V lost 4 bases, J lost 7 bases, and 7 bases stayed unmatched. The CDR3 runs 14 residues. DNA of the CDR3: TGTGCCAGCAGTGTTTCGCGGGAGTTTAATGAGCAGTTCTTC. It yields the protein CASSVSREFNEQFF.

V and J are TRBV6-5 and TRBJ2-2, with TRBD2 matching 7 bases. The CDR3 runs to 15 residues. After removal of 2 bases from V and 2 bases from J, the junction contained 2 bases not matched to a gene. From germline, CDR1 is MNHEY and CDR2 SVGAGI. The CDR3 DNA is TGTGCCAGCAGTTACCGGGACTATAACACCGGGGAGCTGTTTTTT. Encoded protein: CASSYRDYNTGELFF.

This sequence joins TRBV5-8 and TRBJ2-2; TRBD2 matches 8 bases. The V gene's germline CDR1 is SGHTS and CDR2 YDEGEE. After removal of 0 bases from V and 1 base from J, the junction contained 8 bases not matched to a gene. CDR3 length: 18 amino acids. As DNA, the CDR3 is TGTGCCAGCAGCTTGGAGTTCCGTCTAGCGGGGAACACCGGGGAGCTGTTTTTT. Residues: CASSLEFRLAGNTGELFF.

The chain combines TRBV5-5 with TRBJ2-7, with TRBD1 matching over 9 bases. Per germline, CDR1 SGHKS and CDR2 YYEKEE (reference sequence). V trimming: 0 bases; J trimming: 4 bases; junction bases outside the gene matches: 2. The CDR3 consists of 14 residues. The CDR3 nucleotides read TGTGCCAGCAGCTTGGGGGACAGGGTATACGAGCAGTACTTC. Translating it yields CASSLGDRVYEQYF.

The chain carries TRBV19 and TRBJ2-1; D is perhaps TRBD1 (5 bases). The CDR3 covers 12 residues. Germline loops: CDR1 LNHDA, CDR2 SQIVND (reference sequence). With 7 bases removed from V and 6 bases from J, the gap between germline ends came to 10 bases. The CDR3 region is CASNPRGNEQFF. The DNA for the CDR3 is TGTGCCAGTAACCCTAGGGGCAATGAGCAGTTCTTC. The complete variable domain, with remaining parts taken from reference TRBV19 and TRBJ2-1, reads DGGITQSPKYLFRKEGQNVTLSCEQNLNHDAMYWYRQDPGQGLRLIYYSQIVNDFQKGDIAEGYSVSREKKESFPLTVTSAQKNPTAFYLCASNPRGNEQFFGPGTRLTVL.

The CDR3 reads CSVELASELTDTQYF. DNA of the CDR3: TGCAGCGTTGAATTGGCTAGCGAACTAACAGATACGCAGTATTTT. The genes are TRBV29-1 and TRBJ2-3, with TRBD2 as a possible D gene (6 bases). Germline loops: CDR1 SQVTM, CDR2 ANQGSEA. This CDR3 contains 15 residues. V dropped 2 bases and J dropped 3 bases, with 15 bases sitting between them.

The chain links TRBV12-5 to TRBJ2-7; weak D call: TRBD1 (6 bases). The germline CDR1 and CDR2 sequences are LGHNT and FRNRAP. This CDR3 has 17 residues. Trimming cost V 0 bases and J 3 bases, with 18 bases left between them. The CDR3 region has the DNA TGTGCTAGTGGTTTGGTACCCTCCCCCGGGACAATCTACGAGCAGTACTTC. Its protein product is CASGLVPSPGTIYEQYF.

This sequence joins TRBV9 and TRBJ1-2; maybe TRBD1 (5 bases). The length of the CDR3 is 14 residues. V lost 3 bases to trimming and J lost 1 base, with 10 bases between them. Germline V lookup: CDR1 SGDLS, CDR2 YYNGEE. The chain's CDR3 is CASSGRDLNYGYTF. CDR3 in DNA: TGTGCCAGCAGCGGCCGGGACCTTAACTATGGCTACACCTTC.

The chain carries TRBV19 and TRBJ2-3; 9 bases are a match to TRBD1. J was trimmed by 0 bases and V by 1 base; bases with no gene match: 2. CDR1 is LNHDA and CDR2 is SQIVND in the germline V gene (reference sequence). The CDR3 runs to 16 residues. CDR3 bases: TGTGCCAGTAGTATAGCACAGGGGGCTAGCACAGATACGCAGTATTTT. Amino acids: CASSIAQGASTDTQYF. The full variable domain, in which reference TRBV19 and TRBJ2-3 provide the parts outside the CDR3, is DGGITQSPKYLFRKEGQNVTLSCEQNLNHDAMYWYRQDPGQGLRLIYYSQIVNDFQKGDIAEGYSVSREKKESFPLTVTSAQKNPTAFYLCASSIAQGASTDTQYFGPGTRLTVL.

The chain links TRBV28 to TRBJ1-3, with D possibly TRBD1 on 5 matching bases. Germline V lookup: CDR1 MDHEN, CDR2 SYDVKM. Trimming stripped 5 bases from V and 2 bases from J, with 16 bases between. CDR3 length: 16 residues. The CDR3 loop reads CASSIQVPGAGNTIYF. CDR3 bases: TGTGCCAGCAGTATACAGGTGCCGGGAGCTGGAAACACCATATATTTT.

The chain links TRBV5-5 to TRBJ2-7; 11 bases fit TRBD2. This CDR3 has 16 amino acids. Germline CDR1 reads SGHKS; CDR2 reads YYEKEE (reference sequence). V shed 2 bases, J shed 6 bases, and the junction held 10 bases outside the gene matches. The CDR3 DNA reads as TGTGCCAGCAGCTTCGGAAAACTAGCGGGAGTGGGCGAGCAGTACTTC. Protein sequence: CASSFGKLAGVGEQYF.

The rearrangement links TRBV29-1 to TRBJ2-2, with D maybe TRBD1 (5 bases). The CDR3 runs 15 residues. From germline, CDR1 is SQVTM and CDR2 ANQGSEA. The V end lost 3 bases, the J end lost 0 bases, and 11 bases lay between the germline ends. The CDR3 DNA reads as TGCAGCGTTGAGAGGCAGGGATCGAACACCGGGGAGCTGTTTTTT. This sequence encodes CSVERQGSNTGELFF.

This rearrangement joins TRBV4-1 to TRBJ2-5, with 11 bases identical to TRBD2. Judging by the DNA end, TRBJ2-7 fits better; the J call may be wrong. Germline V lookup: CDR1 MGHRA, CDR2 YSYEKL. CDR3 length equals 14 residues. This CDR3 is CASSPGTSGYEQYF. DNA for the CDR3: TGCGCCAGCAGCCCCGGGACTAGCGGATACGAGCAGTACTTC.

This chain links TRBV11-2 with TRBJ2-3; D is unclear. The germline V and J ends were trimmed by 3 bases and 0 bases, with 10 bases remaining between them. CDR3 length equals 15 residues. Per the germline V gene, CDR1 is SGHAT and CDR2 is FQNNGV. CDR3 loop: CASSFRTGSTDTQYF. CDR3 DNA sequence: TGTGCCAGCAGCTTTCGGACCGGGAGCACAGATACGCAGTATTTT. Complete variable domain (other parts from reference TRBV11-2 and TRBJ2-3): EAGVAQSPRYKIIEKRQSVAFWCNPISGHATLYWYQQILGQGPKLLIQFQNNGVVDDSQLPKDRFSAERLKGVDSTLKIQPAKLEDSAVYLCASSFRTGSTDTQYFGPGTRLTVL.

The rearrangement links TRBV5-4 to TRBJ2-1; D tentatively reads TRBD1 or TRBD2 (5 bases each). Trimming shortened V by 4 bases and J by 6 bases, and 14 bases separated the two germline ends. The CDR3 length is 14 residues. Germline V lookup: CDR1 SGHNT, CDR2 YYREEE (reference sequence). In DNA, the CDR3 is TGTGCCAGCAGCCAAGTCCCAGGGAGCAATGAGCAGTTCTTC. Translated, it gives CASSQVPGSNEQFF. Complete variable domain (other parts from reference TRBV5-4 and TRBJ2-1): ETGVTQSPTHLIKTRGQQVTLRCSSQSGHNTVSWYQQALGQGPQFIFQYYREEENGRGNFPPRFSGLQFPNYSSELNVNALELDDSALYLCASSQVPGSNEQFFGPGTRLTVL.

This sequence joins TRBV4-1 and TRBJ2-3; the match to TRBD2 covers 15 bases. The CDR3 extends over 15 amino acids. V was clipped by 9 bases and J by 4 bases; unmatched bases: 5. Germline loops: CDR1 MGHRA, CDR2 YSYEKL. As DNA, the CDR3 is TGCGCCAGTGTCGGACTAGCGGGAGGGCCAGATACGCAGTATTTT. Translated: CASVGLAGGPDTQYF.

The V and J genes are TRBV9 and TRBJ2-1; D gene uncertain. With 0 bases removed from V and 4 bases from J, the gap between germline ends came to 14 bases. CDR3 size: 16 residues. The V gene's germline CDR1 is SGDLS and CDR2 YYNGEE. This CDR3 reads CASSVEGTEEYNEQFF. Written as DNA, the CDR3 is TGTGCCAGCAGCGTAGAGGGCACAGAGGAGTACAATGAGCAGTTCTTC.